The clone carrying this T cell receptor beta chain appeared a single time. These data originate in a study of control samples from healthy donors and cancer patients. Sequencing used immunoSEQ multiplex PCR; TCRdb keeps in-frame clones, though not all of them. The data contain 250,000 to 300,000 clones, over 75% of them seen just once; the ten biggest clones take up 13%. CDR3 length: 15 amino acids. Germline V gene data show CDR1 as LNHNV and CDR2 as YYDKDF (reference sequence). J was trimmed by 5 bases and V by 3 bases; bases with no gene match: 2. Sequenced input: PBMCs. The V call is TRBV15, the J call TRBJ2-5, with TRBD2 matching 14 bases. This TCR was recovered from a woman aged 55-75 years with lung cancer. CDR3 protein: CATSRGLAGVETQYF. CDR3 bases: TGTGCCACCAGCAGGGGACTAGCGGGGGTGGAGACCCAGTACTTC.